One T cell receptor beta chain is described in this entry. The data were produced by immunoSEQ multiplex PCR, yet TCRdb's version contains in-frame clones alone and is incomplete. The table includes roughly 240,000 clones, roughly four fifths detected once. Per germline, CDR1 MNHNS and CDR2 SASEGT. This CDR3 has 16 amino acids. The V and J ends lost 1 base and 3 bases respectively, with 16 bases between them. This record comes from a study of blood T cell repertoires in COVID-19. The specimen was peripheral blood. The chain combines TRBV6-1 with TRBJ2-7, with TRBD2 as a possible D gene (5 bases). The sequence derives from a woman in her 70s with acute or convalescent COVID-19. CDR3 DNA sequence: TGTGCCAGCAGTGAAGGGACTTCAGTCAGTCACTACGAGCAGTACTTC. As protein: CASSEGTSVSHYEQYF.